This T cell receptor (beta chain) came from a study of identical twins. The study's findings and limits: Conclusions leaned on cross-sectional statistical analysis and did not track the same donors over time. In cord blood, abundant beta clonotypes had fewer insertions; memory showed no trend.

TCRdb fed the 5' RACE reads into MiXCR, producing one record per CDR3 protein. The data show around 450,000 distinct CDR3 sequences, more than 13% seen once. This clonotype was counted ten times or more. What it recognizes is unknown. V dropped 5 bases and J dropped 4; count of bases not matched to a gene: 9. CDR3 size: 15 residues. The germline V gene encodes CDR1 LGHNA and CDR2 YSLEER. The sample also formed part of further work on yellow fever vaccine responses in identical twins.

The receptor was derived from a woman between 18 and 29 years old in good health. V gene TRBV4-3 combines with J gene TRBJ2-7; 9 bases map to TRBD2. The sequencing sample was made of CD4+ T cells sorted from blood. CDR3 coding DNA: TGCGCCAGCAGCTTCTCGCGGGAGGGCTTATACGAGCAGTACTTC. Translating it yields CASSFSREGLYEQYF.